The rows below give T cell receptor beta chains drawn from one sample of a study of cytomegalovirus exposure and HLA in healthy donors. Libraries were prepared by immunoSEQ multiplex PCR; TCRdb keeps only in-frame clonotypes and omits some of them. This sample carries 150,000 or so clones, approximately 71% of them seen once, and the ten largest clones take about 9.4%. Sample: PBMCs. These receptors were obtained from a man aged 30-40 years in good health and CMV-seropositive. Each CDR3 is given without its conserved first and last residue. Fields, in order: CDR3 length, J gene, D gene, V gene, CDR3 protein. The D gene is left open where the match is weak.

CDR3 length: 12; J gene: TRBJ2-5; D gene: .; V gene: TRBV7-9; CDR3 protein: ASSLGGLQETQY
CDR3 length: 10; J gene: TRBJ2-1; D gene: .; V gene: TRBV9; CDR3 protein: ASSGGYNEQF
CDR3 length: 9; J gene: TRBJ2-1; D gene: .; V gene: TRBV29-1; CDR3 protein: SVSGGDEQF
CDR3 length: 12; J gene: TRBJ1-1; D gene: .; V gene: TRBV19; CDR3 protein: ASIPGGKGDEAF
CDR3 length: 15; J gene: TRBJ2-7; D gene: TRBD2; V gene: TRBV6-4; CDR3 protein: ASSDAAAGGHQNEQY
CDR3 length: 15; J gene: TRBJ2-1; D gene: TRBD2; V gene: TRBV23-1; CDR3 protein: ASSQTETSESYNEQF
CDR3 length: 13; J gene: TRBJ2-7; D gene: .; V gene: TRBV6-6; CDR3 protein: ASSVSGTEMYEQY
CDR3 length: 12; J gene: TRBJ1-1; D gene: .; V gene: TRBV7-3; CDR3 protein: ASSLRHGSAEAF
CDR3 length: 11; J gene: TRBJ1-1; D gene: TRBD1; V gene: TRBV6-1; CDR3 protein: ASSATGVRKAF
CDR3 length: 14; J gene: TRBJ2-7; D gene: .; V gene: TRBV5-1; CDR3 protein: ASSLGRSGQGYEQY
CDR3 length: 13; J gene: TRBJ2-7; D gene: TRBD1; V gene: TRBV5-4; CDR3 protein: ASSLGQGLTYEQY
CDR3 length: 13; J gene: TRBJ2-7; D gene: TRBD2; V gene: TRBV7-9; CDR3 protein: ASSQGLASSYEQY
CDR3 length: 15; J gene: TRBJ1-2; D gene: TRBD1; V gene: TRBV28; CDR3 protein: ASSLWADRGPRSGYT
CDR3 length: 14; J gene: TRBJ2-5; D gene: TRBD2; V gene: TRBV15; CDR3 protein: ATSRRGVAGVETQY
CDR3 length: 14; J gene: TRBJ2-2; D gene: TRBD1; V gene: TRBV5-6; CDR3 protein: ASSLTLRGHTGELF
CDR3 length: 11; J gene: TRBJ1-1; D gene: .; V gene: TRBV27; CDR3 protein: ASSFSGIGEAF
CDR3 length: 11; J gene: TRBJ2-5; D gene: .; V gene: TRBV7-3; CDR3 protein: ASSSGTSGAQY
CDR3 length: 10; J gene: TRBJ2-1; D gene: .; V gene: TRBV7-2; CDR3 protein: ASSTQGHEQF
CDR3 length: 14; J gene: TRBJ1-3; D gene: .; V gene: TRBV10-3; CDR3 protein: AIRRSPFDSGNTIY
CDR3 length: 15; J gene: TRBJ2-7; D gene: .; V gene: TRBV9; CDR3 protein: ASSHSTQRRKSYEQY
CDR3 length: 11; J gene: TRBJ2-5; D gene: TRBD2; V gene: TRBV15; CDR3 protein: AFRLAGQETQY
CDR3 length: 14; J gene: TRBJ2-1; D gene: TRBD1; V gene: TRBV5-4; CDR3 protein: ASSLARQGNWNEQF
CDR3 length: 13; J gene: TRBJ2-5; D gene: TRBD2; V gene: TRBV5-1; CDR3 protein: ASSYGTRRSETQY
CDR3 length: 14; J gene: TRBJ2-1; D gene: TRBD1; V gene: TRBV4-1; CDR3 protein: ASSQEPGQGADEQF
CDR3 length: 13; J gene: TRBJ2-1; D gene: .; V gene: TRBV27; CDR3 protein: ASSLRPPRYNEQF
CDR3 length: 13; J gene: TRBJ2-7; D gene: .; V gene: TRBV18; CDR3 protein: ASSTVGDMTYEQY
CDR3 length: 12; J gene: TRBJ2-5; D gene: .; V gene: TRBV6-5; CDR3 protein: ASSRTVSQETQY
CDR3 length: 15; J gene: TRBJ1-4; D gene: .; V gene: TRBV5-1; CDR3 protein: ASSWAGPGPTNEKLF
CDR3 length: 14; J gene: TRBJ2-5; D gene: .; V gene: TRBV5-6; CDR3 protein: ATTAPSRGILETQY
CDR3 length: 18; J gene: TRBJ2-3; D gene: TRBD2; V gene: TRBV19; CDR3 protein: ASSRVSLGLAGGPSDTQY
CDR3 length: 11; J gene: TRBJ2-2; D gene: .; V gene: TRBV6-1; CDR3 protein: ASDRANTGELF
CDR3 length: 12; J gene: TRBJ2-1; D gene: .; V gene: TRBV15; CDR3 protein: ATSRDIDHNEQF
CDR3 length: 14; J gene: TRBJ2-1; D gene: .; V gene: TRBV6-5; CDR3 protein: ASSSNPRTDYNEQF
CDR3 length: 12; J gene: TRBJ1-1; D gene: .; V gene: TRBV5-5; CDR3 protein: ASSFTGQNTEAF
CDR3 length: 14; J gene: TRBJ2-3; D gene: TRBD2; V gene: TRBV11-2; CDR3 protein: ASSLTLGGRIYTQY
CDR3 length: 10; J gene: TRBJ1-2; D gene: .; V gene: TRBV29-1; CDR3 protein: SVVAGNYGYT
CDR3 length: 13; J gene: TRBJ1-2; D gene: .; V gene: TRBV6-5; CDR3 protein: ASSYSPGTNYGYT
CDR3 length: 14; J gene: .; D gene: TRBD2; V gene: TRBV4-1; CDR3 protein: ASSQGGGRGRYEQY
CDR3 length: 12; J gene: TRBJ1-1; D gene: .; V gene: TRBV30; CDR3 protein: AWSVGGPPTEAF
CDR3 length: 13; J gene: TRBJ2-1; D gene: .; V gene: TRBV10-3; CDR3 protein: AISRGYGSINEQF
CDR3 length: 11; J gene: TRBJ2-2; D gene: .; V gene: TRBV6-1; CDR3 protein: ASSDLSAGELF
CDR3 length: 12; J gene: TRBJ2-7; D gene: .; V gene: TRBV6-5; CDR3 protein: ASSYGTPSIEQY
CDR3 length: 11; J gene: TRBJ2-1; D gene: .; V gene: TRBV2; CDR3 protein: ASSDTVLGEQF
CDR3 length: 16; J gene: TRBJ2-2; D gene: TRBD2; V gene: TRBV4-1; CDR3 protein: ASRPGTSGSWGTGELF
CDR3 length: 13; J gene: TRBJ2-7; D gene: TRBD1; V gene: TRBV30; CDR3 protein: AWSPRQGWTYEQY
CDR3 length: 12; J gene: TRBJ2-5; D gene: .; V gene: TRBV27; CDR3 protein: ASSFRGREETQY
CDR3 length: 13; J gene: TRBJ2-3; D gene: .; V gene: TRBV7-9; CDR3 protein: ASSSLLPSTDTQY